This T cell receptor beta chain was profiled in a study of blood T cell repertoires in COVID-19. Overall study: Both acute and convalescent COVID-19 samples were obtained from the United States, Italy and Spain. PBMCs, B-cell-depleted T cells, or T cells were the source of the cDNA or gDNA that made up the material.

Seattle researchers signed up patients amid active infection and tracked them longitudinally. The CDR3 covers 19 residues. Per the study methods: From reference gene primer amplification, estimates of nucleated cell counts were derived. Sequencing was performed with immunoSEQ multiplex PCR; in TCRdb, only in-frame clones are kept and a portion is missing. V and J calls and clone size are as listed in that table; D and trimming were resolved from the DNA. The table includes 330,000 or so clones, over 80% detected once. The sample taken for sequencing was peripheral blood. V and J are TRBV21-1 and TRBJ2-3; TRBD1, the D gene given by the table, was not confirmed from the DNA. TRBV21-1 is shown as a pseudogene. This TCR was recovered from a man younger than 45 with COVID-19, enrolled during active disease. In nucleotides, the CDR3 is TGTGCCAGCAGCAAGCTACTTCCTTCCCAGGGTATCCCCACAGATACGCAGTATTTT. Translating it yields CASSKLLPSQGIPTDTQYF.